The 9 T cell receptor beta chains below come from one sample, sequenced in a study of response to subunit inactivated influenza vaccine. TCRdb reanalysed the RT-PCR reads using MiXCR and keeps one entry per CDR3 protein. This table has hundreds of thousands of distinct CDR3 sequences, approximately 17% appearing once. The sequenced sample was PBMCs from blood, obtained approximately 5 days after vaccination. The receptors here all came from a man aged 45 to 65 who received an inactivated influenza vaccine.

J is TRBJ2-5 and V is TRBV10-3, with D tentatively TRBD1 or TRBD2 (6 bases each). Germline V gene sequence: CDR1 ENHRY, CDR2 SYGVKD. CDR3 length: 14 amino acids. Trimming cost V 3 bases and J 2 bases, with 10 bases left between them. The CDR3 region is CAISDRGTQETQYF. CDR3 sequence (DNA): TGTGCCATCAGTGATAGGGGGACTCAAGAGACCCAGTACTTC.

This clonotype showed up many times. The chain couples TRBV20-1 to TRBJ2-1; D may correspond to TRBD1 or TRBD2 (5 bases each). Germline V CDR1 and CDR2: DFQATT, SNEGSKA (reference sequence). Deletions cut 0 bases from V and 8 bases from J, with 14 bases between. This CDR3 has 14 residues. The CDR3 sequence: CSARDERGWDEQFF. The CDR3 DNA reads as TGCAGTGCTAGAGATGAGAGGGGTTGGGATGAGCAGTTCTTC.

This clonotype was seen ten or more times. V is TRBV12-3 or TRBV12-4 and J is TRBJ1-6; 8 bases match TRBD1. V lost 5 bases, J lost 7 bases, and 4 bases stayed unmatched. The CDR3 is 14 residues long. This CDR3 reads CASSTDRGNSPLHF. The CDR3 region has the DNA TGTGCCAGCAGTACTGACAGGGGAAATTCACCCCTCCACTTT.

V gene TRBV3-1 combines with J gene TRBJ1-2; no clear D gene. The V end lost 0 bases, the J end lost 3 bases, and 11 bases lay between the germline ends. CDR1 is LGHDT, CDR2 YNNKEL, per germline (reference sequence). The CDR3 runs to 15 residues. CDR3 protein: CASSQDPVGYYGYTF. The DNA for the CDR3 is TGTGCCAGCAGCCAAGATCCAGTGGGGTACTATGGCTACACCTTC.

V usage is TRBV4-2 and J usage is TRBJ1-2; no clear D. CDR3 size: 14 residues. Trimming removed 0 bases from V and 4 bases from J, with 9 bases in between. Germline V CDR1 and CDR2: LGHNA, YNFKEQ. For the CDR3, the DNA is TGTGCCAGCAGCCAAGATGAGGGAAGCTATGGCTACACCTTC. It yields the protein CASSQDEGSYGYTF.

The chain joins TRBV3-1 to TRBJ1-1, with a weak D call TRBD1 (5 bases). The CDR3 has 11 amino acids. V was pared by 3 bases and J by 9 bases, with 8 bases between. The germline V gene has CDR1 LGHDT and CDR2 YNNKEL (reference sequence). CDR3 sequence reads: CASSQGGKAFF. CDR3 DNA: TGTGCCAGCAGCCAGGGGGGGAAAGCTTTCTTT.

The genes are TRBV24-1 and TRBJ2-1; 9 bases are shared with TRBD2. The V and J ends lost 9 bases and 7 bases, in that order; junction bases with no gene match: 12. Per the germline V gene, CDR1 is KGHDR and CDR2 is SFDVKD. The length of the CDR3 is 15 residues. The CDR3 region is CATSRELAGRNEQFF. Here the CDR3 DNA reads TGTGCCACCTCGAGGGAACTAGCGGGTCGTAATGAGCAGTTCTTC.

This clonotype has a handful of counts. This chain uses TRBV15 with TRBJ1-5; D might be TRBD1 (6 bases). V shed 1 base and J shed 5 bases, with 15 bases lying between them. The CDR3 spans 16 residues. Germline V gives CDR1 LNHNV, CDR2 YYDKDF (reference sequence). CDR3 DNA: TGTGCCACCAGCAGAGCGGGGGGGCCGGGGGATCAGCCCCAGCATTTT. Translation gives CATSRAGGPGDQPQHF.

The chain carries TRBV6-2 or TRBV6-3 and TRBJ1-6, with a possible D match to TRBD1 (6 bases). V was trimmed by 0 bases and J by 13 bases, leaving 13 bases between them. CDR3 length: 14 residues. Germline-derived CDR1 and CDR2 are MNHEY and SVGEGT. The CDR3 loop reads CASSYSGGTSPLHF. The CDR3 DNA sequence: TGTGCCAGCAGTTACTCTGGGGGCACGTCCCCCCTCCACTTT.